A single T cell receptor beta chain is shown here with its context. Libraries were prepared by immunoSEQ multiplex PCR; TCRdb keeps only in-frame clonotypes and omits some of them. The sample holds some 140,000 clones, roughly four fifths seen once. The sample is drawn from a study of blood T cell repertoires in COVID-19. The CDR3 has 13 amino acids. Trimming cost V 4 bases and J 12 bases, with 13 bases left between them. Germline CDR1 and CDR2: SGHAT and FQNNGV. Sequencing was done on a sample of peripheral blood. This TCR derives from a woman aged 55-70 years with acute or convalescent COVID-19. The chain links TRBV11-2 to TRBJ1-6; D is perhaps TRBD1 (5 bases). The CDR3 loop reads CASSSGQMRPLHF. The CDR3 DNA sequence: TGTGCCAGCAGCTCAGGACAAATGAGACCCCTCCACTTT.